Below, 30 T cell receptor beta chains from the same sample are listed, as sequenced in a study of radiotherapy plus CTLA-4 blockade in lung cancer. Data came from immunoSEQ multiplex PCR; TCRdb stores just in-frame clones and leaves some out. Among more than 55,000 clones listed, approximately 80% were seen once. The input for sequencing was peripheral blood, taken from a patient treated with radiotherapy plus ipilimumab. These receptors were collected from a human donor with non-small cell lung cancer whose response to radiotherapy plus ipilimumab could not be evaluated.

The chain joins TRBV18 to TRBJ2-2, with 8 bases fitting TRBD2. V was clipped by 5 bases and J by 5 bases; unmatched bases: 7. Per the germline V gene, CDR1 is KGHSH and CDR2 is LQKENI. The CDR3 contains 15 residues. CDR3 coding DNA: TGTGCCAGCTCATTGGGACTAGTAGTGACCGGGGAGCTGTTTTTT. It specifies CASSLGLVVTGELFF.

The gene calls are TRBV7-2 and TRBJ2-1, with 7 bases matching TRBD2. CDR1 and CDR2 (germline): SGHTA, FQGNSA. V lost 3 bases to trimming and J lost 6 bases; unmatched junction nucleotides: 11. This CDR3 contains 16 residues. In nucleotides, the CDR3 is TGTGCCAGCAGCTTCGGGTGGGCGGGAGCCTTCAATGAGCAGTTCTTC. This codes for CASSFGWAGAFNEQFF.

The chain couples TRBV5-1 to TRBJ2-2; 8 bases line up with TRBD1. The CDR3 extends over 15 amino acids. The germline V gene encodes CDR1 SGHRS and CDR2 YFSETQ. Unmatched junction bases numbered 2, after V lost 3 bases and J lost 1 base. CDR3 bases: TGCGCCAGCAGCTCCGGGACAGGGAACACCGGGGAGCTGTTTTTT. It translates to CASSSGTGNTGELFF.

The chain links TRBV5-1 to TRBJ2-7, with 7 positions matching TRBD2. The V segment lost 6 bases and the J segment 0 bases; nucleotides outside the gene matches: 12. This CDR3 has 16 residues. The germline CDR1 and CDR2 sequences are SGHRS and YFSETQ. CDR3 nucleotide sequence: TGCGCCAGCACCCCTGGCGCGGCGGGAGTCTCCTACGAGCAGTACTTC. It specifies CASTPGAAGVSYEQYF.

The chain combines TRBV6-1 with TRBJ2-1; TRBD2 matches 13 bases. This CDR3 is built from 15 residues. In germline, CDR1 is MNHNS, CDR2 SASEGT. V was clipped by 7 bases and J by 7 bases; unmatched bases: 7. In nucleotides, the CDR3 is TGTGCCAGCACCCAGGGGACTAGCGGGGTTAATGAGCAGTTCTTC. It is translated as CASTQGTSGVNEQFF.

The genes are TRBV10-2 and TRBJ1-2, with a weak D call TRBD1 (5 bases). The germline V and J ends were trimmed by 6 bases and 4 bases, with 9 bases remaining between them. The CDR3 extends over 12 amino acids. Germline loops: CDR1 WSHSY, CDR2 SAAADI. CDR3 loop: CASRSDTYGYTF. DNA for the CDR3: TGCGCCAGCAGGTCGGACACCTATGGCTACACCTTC.

This clone has just one count. The CDR3 DNA is TGTGCCAGCAGCGTAGATGCTAATTCCCGTTACAATGAGCAGTTCTTC. Translating gives CASSVDANSRYNEQFF. The chain links TRBV9 to TRBJ2-1, with D unresolved. The CDR3 is made up of 16 amino acids. Trimming pared 0 bases from V and 4 bases from J, leaving 14 bases between. CDR1 is SGDLS, CDR2 YYNGEE, per germline.

CDR3 sequence (DNA): TGTGCCAGCAGGACCGACTGGGACACTGAAGCTTTCTTT. Translating it yields CASRTDWDTEAFF. V and J are TRBV7-9 and TRBJ1-1; unclear D gene. V lost 6 bases to trimming and J lost 3 bases, with 11 bases between them. The CDR3 has 13 amino acids. Germline V lookup: CDR1 SEHNR, CDR2 FQNEAQ (reference sequence).

There are a few counts of this clone. The chain combines TRBV5-8 with TRBJ2-3, with TRBD2 matching over 13 bases. Trimming removed 4 bases from V and 6 bases from J; junction bases left unmatched: 8. The CDR3 has 16 residues. The germline V gene has CDR1 SGHTS and CDR2 YDEGEE. The DNA of the CDR3 is TGTGCCAGCAGCGGGGGACTAGCGGGGTTTAGGGATACGCAGTATTTT. This translates into CASSGGLAGFRDTQYF. Using reference TRBV5-8 and TRBJ2-3 for the parts outside the CDR3, the full variable domain is EAGVTQSPTHLIKTRGQQATLRCSPISGHTSVYWYQQALGLGLQFLLWYDEGEERNRGNFPPRFSGRQFPNYSSELNVNALELEDSALYLCASSGGLAGFRDTQYFGPGTRLTVL.

This CDR3 reads CASRGGTGELFF. In DNA, the CDR3 is TGTGCCAGCAGGGGGGGGACCGGGGAGCTGTTTTTT. The chain uses TRBV11-2 and TRBJ2-2; 7 bases align to TRBD2. This CDR3 has 12 amino acids. Germline V lookup: CDR1 SGHAT, CDR2 FQNNGV. V trimming: 6 bases; J trimming: 5 bases; junction bases outside the gene matches: 0. The complete variable domain, with remaining parts taken from reference TRBV11-2 and TRBJ2-2, reads EAGVAQSPRYKIIEKRQSVAFWCNPISGHATLYWYQQILGQGPKLLIQFQNNGVVDDSQLPKDRFSAERLKGVDSTLKIQPAKLEDSAVYLCASRGGTGELFFGEGSRLTVL.

This clone was detected a few times. V gene TRBV5-1 combines with J gene TRBJ2-7; D not certain. V shed 0 bases and J shed 3 bases, with 10 bases lying between them. Germline CDR1 is SGHRS and CDR2 is YFSETQ. This CDR3 contains 14 residues. CDR3 region: CASSLGVPGYEQYF. The CDR3 DNA follows: TGCGCCAGCAGCTTGGGGGTGCCGGGCTACGAGCAGTACTTC.

The chain carries TRBV5-1 and TRBJ1-6, with TRBD1 matching over 9 bases. The CDR3 is 19 residues long. V lost 4 bases to trimming and J lost 7 bases; unmatched junction nucleotides: 18. The germline CDR1 and CDR2 sequences are SGHRS and YFSETQ. CDR3 coding DNA: TGCGCCAGCAGCCCGAGCCGTTACGATGGACAGGGGACGAATTCACCCCTCCACTTT. Translating it yields CASSPSRYDGQGTNSPLHF.

The genes are TRBV10-3 and TRBJ2-7; TRBD1 matches 7 bases. V gave up 2 bases and J gave up 2 bases; unmatched junction bases: 9. The CDR3 length is 16 residues. Germline V gene sequence: CDR1 ENHRY, CDR2 SYGVKD. CDR3 in DNA: TGTGCCATCAGTGAGACGGTGGCAGGGGGACCCTACGAGCAGTACTTC. Its translation is CAISETVAGGPYEQYF.

The chain combines TRBV7-2 with TRBJ2-7, with 12 bases lining up with TRBD2. Germline V gene lookup returns CDR1 SGHTA and CDR2 FQGNSA. V was clipped by 2 bases and J by 6 bases; unmatched bases: 5. The CDR3 length is 15 residues. CDR3 sequence reads: CASSLTLAGGPEQYF. In nucleotides, the CDR3 is TGTGCCAGCAGCTTAACCCTAGCGGGGGGGCCCGAGCAGTACTTC.

V and J are TRBV15 and TRBJ2-5; D possibly corresponds to TRBD1 (5 bases). This CDR3 has 16 residues. Trimming stripped 0 bases from V and 4 bases from J, with 15 bases between. Germline V CDR1 and CDR2: LNHNV, YYDKDF (reference sequence). The CDR3 DNA reads as TGTGCCACCAGCAGAGAATTGTGGGGCCAGGGAGAGACCCAGTACTTC. The encoded protein is CATSRELWGQGETQYF.

This chain joins TRBV7-9 and TRBJ1-1; D remains ambiguous. Germline V gives CDR1 SEHNR, CDR2 FQNEAQ (reference sequence). The CDR3 spans 14 residues. Trimming removed 7 bases at V and 1 base at J, with 13 bases between. The CDR3 loop is CASTLPQANTEAFF. In DNA, the CDR3 is TGTGCCAGCACCCTCCCCCAGGCGAACACTGAAGCTTTCTTT.

V and J are TRBV4-1 and TRBJ2-1, with 9 bases that match TRBD2. This CDR3 has 19 amino acids. The V gene end was trimmed by 1 base and the J gene end by 0 bases; junction bases not matched to a gene: 10. CDR1 MGHRA and CDR2 YSYEKL come from the germline V gene. CDR3: CASSQGVRGGRNSYNEQFF. The CDR3 DNA reads as TGCGCCAGCAGCCAAGGGGTGCGGGGGGGCCGTAACTCCTACAATGAGCAGTTCTTC.

The V and J genes are TRBV28 and TRBJ2-1; 8 bases match TRBD1. Germline assignment: CDR1 MDHEN and CDR2 SYDVKM. Trimming cost V 4 bases and J 5 bases; bases outside gene matches: 16. The CDR3 runs to 18 residues. The CDR3 loop reads CASSSLPLRQGPHNEQFF. As DNA, the CDR3 is TGTGCCAGCAGTTCACTACCCCTCCGACAGGGGCCCCACAATGAGCAGTTCTTC.

The chain carries TRBV28 and TRBJ1-4; 7 nucleotides match TRBD1. V lost 4 bases, J lost 0 bases, and 5 bases stayed unmatched. The CDR3 length is 16 residues. CDR1 MDHEN and CDR2 SYDVKM come from the germline V gene. CDR3 amino acids: CASSSQGTPTNEKLFF. The CDR3, as DNA: TGTGCCAGCAGTTCACAGGGGACTCCAACTAATGAAAAACTGTTTTTT.

The chain uses TRBV19 and TRBJ1-6, with 10 bases identical to TRBD1. CDR1 and CDR2 from the germline V gene are LNHDA and SQIVND (reference sequence). V dropped 3 bases and J dropped 10; count of bases not matched to a gene: 3. CDR3 length: 14 residues. For the CDR3, the DNA is TGTGCCAGTAGTATTAGACAGGGGGCGTCACCCCTCCACTTT. Amino acids: CASSIRQGASPLHF.

V gene TRBV5-1 combines with J gene TRBJ2-6, with no clear D. The CDR3 is 15 amino acids. Trimming took off 4 bases at V and 2 bases at J, with 10 bases between the two ends. The germline V gene has CDR1 SGHRS and CDR2 YFSETQ. The CDR3 region is CASSPPIAGANVLTF. The CDR3 region has the DNA TGCGCCAGCAGCCCCCCCATTGCTGGGGCCAACGTCCTGACTTTC.

This clone was counted at least ten times. The gene calls are TRBV30 and TRBJ1-4; 10 bases match TRBD1. Trimming took 6 bases from V and 0 from J; bases not matched to a gene: 13. CDR1 GTSNPN and CDR2 SVGIG come from the germline V gene (reference sequence). This CDR3 comprises 18 residues. The DNA for the CDR3 is TGTGCCTGTCGACAGGGGGCCTCCTTCCTTGCAACTAATGAAAAACTGTTTTTT. It specifies CACRQGASFLATNEKLFF.

The chain carries TRBV5-1 and TRBJ2-2, with D possibly TRBD2 on 5 matching bases. The V end was cut by 5 bases, the J end by 6 bases, with 14 bases between. The CDR3 totals 14 residues. Germline V gene lookup returns CDR1 SGHRS and CDR2 YFSETQ. The CDR3 DNA reads as TGCGCCAGCAGAGAGGGCACGGGCCCCGGGGAGCTGTTTTTT. Residues: CASREGTGPGELFF.

V usage is TRBV5-1 and J usage is TRBJ1-3; D not resolved. Germline V gene lookup returns CDR1 SGHRS and CDR2 YFSETQ. The length of the CDR3 is 14 residues. V gave up 5 bases and J gave up 9 bases, with 18 bases separating them. The DNA for the CDR3 is TGCGCCAGCAGTCCTAGGGAGGATTTGGGCACCATATATTTT. This translates into CASSPREDLGTIYF.

J is TRBJ1-1 and V is TRBV5-1; 10 bases fit TRBD1. The CDR3 is 18 amino acids. The V segment lost 4 bases and the J segment 5 bases; nucleotides outside the gene matches: 17. CDR1 is SGHRS and CDR2 is YFSETQ in the germline V gene. CDR3 DNA: TGCGCCAGCAGCCTAGCATTCCGGGACAGGGGTTCTCGTACTGAAGCTTTCTTT. Translating gives CASSLAFRDRGSRTEAFF.

This clone was detected only a few times. The chain links TRBV10-3 to TRBJ2-3, with TRBD1 identical over 8 bases. The CDR3 loop spans 13 amino acids. Germline CDR1 ENHRY, CDR2 SYGVKD. Trimming removed 11 bases from V and 3 bases from J; junction bases left unmatched: 7. In nucleotides, the CDR3 is TGTGCCTCCAACAGGGGGTCTACAGATACGCAGTATTTT. Protein: CASNRGSTDTQYF.

This clone showed up just a few times. This CDR3 reads CASSSQGVDTEAFF. As DNA, the CDR3 is TGTGCCAGCAGTTCACAGGGGGTGGACACTGAAGCTTTCTTT. The V call is TRBV2, the J call TRBJ1-1, with TRBD1 matching over 8 bases. The CDR3 runs 14 residues. Germline V gene sequence: CDR1 SNHLY, CDR2 FYNNEI. Trimming cost V 5 bases and J 3 bases; bases outside gene matches: 5.

This clone has more than one count but fewer than ten. The rearrangement uses TRBV10-2 and TRBJ1-1, with D tentatively TRBD1 (5 bases). This CDR3 contains 12 residues. Germline V gene sequence: CDR1 WSHSY, CDR2 SAAADI. Between the trimmed V and J ends, which lost 6 bases and 6 bases, there was a span of 11 bases. The chain's CDR3 is CASRGHGSEAFF. The CDR3 nucleotides are TGCGCCAGCAGGGGGCACGGGTCTGAAGCTTTCTTT.

The genes are TRBV6-1 and TRBJ2-7, with D possibly TRBD2 on 5 matching bases. This CDR3 spans 13 amino acids. Germline lookup yields CDR1 MNHNS and CDR2 SASEGT. V was trimmed by 7 bases and J by 2 bases, leaving 12 bases between them. The CDR3 DNA reads as TGTGCCAGCAATCCGGGATTGGCCTACGAGCAGTACTTC. It codes for CASNPGLAYEQYF.

This clone showed up just once. The chain employs TRBV2 and TRBJ2-5; 7 positions agree with TRBD1. In germline, CDR1 is SNHLY, CDR2 FYNNEI. V lost 4 bases and J lost 5; bases outside the gene matches: 4. This CDR3 is built from 13 residues. The CDR3 DNA reads TGTGCCAGCAGTGGAGAGGGGGCCGAGACCCAGTACTTC. The encoded protein is CASSGEGAETQYF.